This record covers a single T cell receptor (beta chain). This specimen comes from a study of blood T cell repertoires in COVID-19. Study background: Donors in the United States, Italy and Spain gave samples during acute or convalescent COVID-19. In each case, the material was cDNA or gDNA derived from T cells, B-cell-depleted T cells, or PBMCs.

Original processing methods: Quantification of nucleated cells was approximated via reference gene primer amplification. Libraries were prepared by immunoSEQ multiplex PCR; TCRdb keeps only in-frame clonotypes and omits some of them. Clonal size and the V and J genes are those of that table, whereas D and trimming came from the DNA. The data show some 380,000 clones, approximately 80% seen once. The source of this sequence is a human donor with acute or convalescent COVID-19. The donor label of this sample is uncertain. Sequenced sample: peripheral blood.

CDR3 nucleotides: TGCGCCAGCAGTCTGGATTGGGGACTAGCGGGATTTAATGAGCAGTTCTTC. Its translation: CASSLDWGLAGFNEQFF. The chain combines TRBV23-1 with TRBJ2-1; 13 nucleotides agree with TRBD2. TRBV23-1 is annotated as an ORF whose role is uncertain. V was pared by 4 bases and J by 7 bases, with 10 bases of the junction left unmatched. CDR3 length: 17 residues.